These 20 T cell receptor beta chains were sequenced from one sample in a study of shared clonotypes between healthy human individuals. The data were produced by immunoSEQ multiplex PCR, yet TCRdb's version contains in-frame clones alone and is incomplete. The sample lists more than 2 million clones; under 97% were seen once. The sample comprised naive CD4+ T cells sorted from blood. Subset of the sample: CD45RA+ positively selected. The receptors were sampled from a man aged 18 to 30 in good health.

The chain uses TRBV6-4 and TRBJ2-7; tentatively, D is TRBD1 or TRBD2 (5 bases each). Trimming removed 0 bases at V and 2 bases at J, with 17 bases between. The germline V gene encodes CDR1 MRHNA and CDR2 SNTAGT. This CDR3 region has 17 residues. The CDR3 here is CASSDSGGDPPAYEQYF. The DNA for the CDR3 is TGTGCCAGCAGTGACTCGGGTGGGGACCCCCCAGCCTACGAGCAGTACTTC.

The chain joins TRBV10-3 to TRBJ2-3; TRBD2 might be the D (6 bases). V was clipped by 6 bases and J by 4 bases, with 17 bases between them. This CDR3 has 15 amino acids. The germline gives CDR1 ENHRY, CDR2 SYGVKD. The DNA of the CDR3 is TGTGCCATCAGGAACAAACAGGTAGCGGCAGATACGCAGTATTTT. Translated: CAIRNKQVAADTQYF.

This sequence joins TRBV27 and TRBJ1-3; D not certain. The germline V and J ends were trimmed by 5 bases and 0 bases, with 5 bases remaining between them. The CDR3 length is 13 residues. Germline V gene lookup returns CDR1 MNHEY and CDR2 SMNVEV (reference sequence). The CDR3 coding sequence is TGTGCCAGCAGTCAGGCCTCTGGAAACACCATATATTTT. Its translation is CASSQASGNTIYF.

CDR3 bases: TGCGCCAGCAGCTTGGAGCCGACAGTTCCCTGGGGCTACACCTTC. Amino acids: CASSLEPTVPWGYTF. V and J are TRBV5-1 and TRBJ1-2; maybe TRBD1 (5 bases). Trimming pared 0 bases from V and 8 bases from J, leaving 17 bases between. This CDR3 spans 15 amino acids. Germline CDR1 reads SGHRS; CDR2 reads YFSETQ.

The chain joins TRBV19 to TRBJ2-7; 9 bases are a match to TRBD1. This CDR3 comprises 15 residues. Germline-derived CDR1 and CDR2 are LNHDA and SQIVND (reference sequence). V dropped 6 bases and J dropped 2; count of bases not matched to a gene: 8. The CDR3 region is CASSKGQGNTYEQYF. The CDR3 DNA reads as TGTGCCAGTAGCAAAGGACAGGGGAACACCTACGAGCAGTACTTC. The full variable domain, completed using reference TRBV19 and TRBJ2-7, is DGGITQSPKYLFRKEGQNVTLSCEQNLNHDAMYWYRQDPGQGLRLIYYSQIVNDFQKGDIAEGYSVSREKKESFPLTVTSAQKNPTAFYLCASSKGQGNTYEQYFGPGTRLTVT.

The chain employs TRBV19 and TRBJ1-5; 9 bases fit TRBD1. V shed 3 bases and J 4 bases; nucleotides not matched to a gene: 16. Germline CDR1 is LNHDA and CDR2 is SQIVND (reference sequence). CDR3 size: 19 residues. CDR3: CASSILTETGGGRNQPQHF. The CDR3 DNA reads TGTGCCAGTAGTATCCTGACTGAGACAGGGGGAGGGAGGAATCAGCCCCAGCATTTT.

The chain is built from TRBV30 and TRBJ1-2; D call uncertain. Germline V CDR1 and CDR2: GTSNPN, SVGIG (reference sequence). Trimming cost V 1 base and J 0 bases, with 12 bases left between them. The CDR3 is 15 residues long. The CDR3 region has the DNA TGTGCCTGGAGTGAGACCCCTGGATCTAACTATGGCTACACCTTC. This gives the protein CAWSETPGSNYGYTF.

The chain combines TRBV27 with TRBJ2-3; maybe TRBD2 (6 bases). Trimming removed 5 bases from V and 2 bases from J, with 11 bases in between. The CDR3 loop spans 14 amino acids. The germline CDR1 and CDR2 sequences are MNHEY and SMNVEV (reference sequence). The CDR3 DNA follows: TGTGCCAGCAGTCCGGGACTCCACACAGATACGCAGTATTTT. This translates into CASSPGLHTDTQYF.

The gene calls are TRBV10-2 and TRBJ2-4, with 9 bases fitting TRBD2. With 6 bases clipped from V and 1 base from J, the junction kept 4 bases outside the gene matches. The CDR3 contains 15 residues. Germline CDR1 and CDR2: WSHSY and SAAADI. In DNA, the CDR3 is TGCGCCAGCAGAAGGACTAGCGAGGCCAAAAACATTCAGTACTTC. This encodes CASRRTSEAKNIQYF.

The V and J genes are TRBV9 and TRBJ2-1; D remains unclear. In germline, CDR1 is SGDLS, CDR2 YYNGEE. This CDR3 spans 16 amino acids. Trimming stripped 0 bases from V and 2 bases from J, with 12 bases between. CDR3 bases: TGTGCCAGCAGCGTAGCTGAATCGGGCGCCTACAATGAGCAGTTCTTC. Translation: CASSVAESGAYNEQFF.

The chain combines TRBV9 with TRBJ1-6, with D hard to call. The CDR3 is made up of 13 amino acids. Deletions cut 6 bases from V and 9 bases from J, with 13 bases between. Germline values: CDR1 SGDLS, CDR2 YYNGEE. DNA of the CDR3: TGTGCCAGCAATAGGGAGATAGGTTCACCCCTCCACTTT. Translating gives CASNREIGSPLHF.

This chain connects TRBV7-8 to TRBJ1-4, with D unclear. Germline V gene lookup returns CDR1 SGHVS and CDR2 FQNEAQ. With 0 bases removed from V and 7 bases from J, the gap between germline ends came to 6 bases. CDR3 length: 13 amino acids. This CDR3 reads CASSLALTEKLFF. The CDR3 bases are TGTGCCAGCAGCTTAGCGTTAACTGAAAAACTGTTTTTT.

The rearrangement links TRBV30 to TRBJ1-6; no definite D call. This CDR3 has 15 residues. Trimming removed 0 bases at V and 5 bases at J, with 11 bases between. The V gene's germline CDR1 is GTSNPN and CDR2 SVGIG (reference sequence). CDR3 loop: CAWSVPTANNSPLHF. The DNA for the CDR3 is TGTGCCTGGAGTGTCCCGACGGCTAATAATTCACCCCTCCACTTT.

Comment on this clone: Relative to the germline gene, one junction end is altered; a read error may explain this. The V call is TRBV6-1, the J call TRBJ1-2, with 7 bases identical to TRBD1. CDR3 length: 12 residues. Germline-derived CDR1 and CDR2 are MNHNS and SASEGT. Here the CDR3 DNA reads TGTGCCAGCAGTGAACCCAACAGTCGGACAGGCTTC. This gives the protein CASSEPNSRTGF.

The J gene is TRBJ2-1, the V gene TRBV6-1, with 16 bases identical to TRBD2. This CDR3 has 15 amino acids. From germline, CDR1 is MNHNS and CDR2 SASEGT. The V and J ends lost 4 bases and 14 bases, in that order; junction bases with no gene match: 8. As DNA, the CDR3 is TGTGCCAGCAGTGTATCGGGGACTAGCGGGAGGGATAAGTTCTTC. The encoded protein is CASSVSGTSGRDKFF.

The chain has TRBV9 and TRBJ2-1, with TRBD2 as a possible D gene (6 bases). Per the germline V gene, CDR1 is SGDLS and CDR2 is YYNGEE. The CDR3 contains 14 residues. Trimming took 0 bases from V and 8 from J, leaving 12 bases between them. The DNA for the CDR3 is TGTGCCAGCAGCGTAGGTGGCGGGAATGATGAGCAGTTCTTC. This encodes CASSVGGGNDEQFF.

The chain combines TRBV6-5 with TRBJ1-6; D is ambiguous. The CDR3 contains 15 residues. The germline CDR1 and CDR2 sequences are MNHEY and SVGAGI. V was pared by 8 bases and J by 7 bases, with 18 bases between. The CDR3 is CASGLSSGRNSPLHF. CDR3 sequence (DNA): TGTGCCAGCGGGCTATCCTCAGGAAGGAATTCACCCCTCCACTTT.

The CDR3 spells CASSLTRLGTGSYEQYF. The CDR3, as DNA: TGTGCCAGCAGTTTGACGCGCCTCGGGACAGGGTCCTACGAGCAGTACTTC. The V gene is TRBV7-2, the J gene TRBJ2-7, with 9 bases fitting TRBD1. V gave up 6 bases and J gave up 1 base; unmatched junction bases: 13. Germline V gene data show CDR1 as SGHTA and CDR2 as FQGNSA. The CDR3 length is 17 residues.

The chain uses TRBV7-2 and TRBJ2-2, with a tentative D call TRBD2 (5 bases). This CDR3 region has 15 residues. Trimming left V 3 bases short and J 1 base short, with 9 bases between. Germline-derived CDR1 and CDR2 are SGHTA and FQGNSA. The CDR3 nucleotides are TGTGCCAGCAGCTTTAGGGCGGGGAACACCGGGGAGCTGTTTTTT. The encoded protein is CASSFRAGNTGELFF.

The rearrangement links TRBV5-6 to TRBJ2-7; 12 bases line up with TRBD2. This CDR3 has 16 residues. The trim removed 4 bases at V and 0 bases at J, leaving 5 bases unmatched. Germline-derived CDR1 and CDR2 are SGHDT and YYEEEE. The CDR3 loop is CASSGGLAGPSYEQYF. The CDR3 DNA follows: TGTGCCAGCAGCGGAGGACTAGCGGGGCCCTCCTACGAGCAGTACTTC.